A single sample is the source of the 26 T cell receptor beta chains below, sequenced in a study of blood T cell repertoires in COVID-19. The assay was immunoSEQ multiplex PCR, and TCRdb's table has in-frame clones only and misses some. The table includes around 150,000 clones, around nine tenths detected once. Sequenced material: peripheral blood. These receptors were taken from a man aged 60 to 75 with active or convalescent COVID-19.

V and J are TRBV7-9 and TRBJ1-3; unclear D gene. From germline, CDR1 is SEHNR and CDR2 FQNEAQ (reference sequence). Trimming cost V 3 bases and J 4 bases, with 4 bases left between them. The CDR3 loop spans 12 amino acids. DNA of the CDR3: TGTGCCAGCAGCTTCGAGGGAAACACCATATATTTT. Translation gives CASSFEGNTIYF.

The chain uses TRBV14 and TRBJ2-1; 10 nucleotides match TRBD2. Germline-derived CDR1 and CDR2 are SGHDN and FVKESK. This CDR3 has 15 residues. J gave up 4 bases and V 6 bases, and 6 bases lay outside the gene matches. This chain's CDR3 is CASSRGLARYNEQFF. The CDR3 DNA follows: TGTGCCAGCAGTCGGGGACTAGCGAGATACAATGAGCAGTTCTTC.

The V and J genes are TRBV11-2 and TRBJ1-2; the match to TRBD1 covers 10 bases. Germline V gene data show CDR1 as SGHAT and CDR2 as FQNNGV. The CDR3 covers 15 residues. Unmatched junction bases numbered 9, after V lost 4 bases and J lost 7 bases. The CDR3 DNA sequence: TGTGCCAGCAGCTCAGAAGTGGACAGGGGGTCTGGCTACACCTTC. It specifies CASSSEVDRGSGYTF.

The sample holds one count of this clone. The chain combines TRBV7-8 with TRBJ2-1, with 11 positions matching TRBD2. CDR1 is SGHVS and CDR2 is FQNEAQ in the germline V gene. This CDR3 region has 16 residues. Trimming removed 5 bases from V and 7 bases from J; junction bases left unmatched: 10. The CDR3 nucleotides read TGTGCCAGCAGCCCCCAGCTAGCGGGGGGTGAAAATGAGCAGTTCTTC. Its protein is CASSPQLAGGENEQFF.

The V call is TRBV21-1, the J call TRBJ1-2; TRBD1, the D gene given by the table, was not confirmed from the DNA. TRBV21-1 is a pseudogene segment. The CDR3 is made up of 15 amino acids. CDR3 sequence reads: CASSSRTGMVLGYTF. CDR3 in DNA: TGTGCCAGCAGCTCCCGGACAGGGATGGTACTTGGCTACACCTTC.

This clone was found a few times. V gene TRBV7-2 combines with J gene TRBJ2-7; 11 bases are shared with TRBD2. Germline-derived CDR1 and CDR2 are SGHTA and FQGNSA. After removal of 5 bases from V and 3 bases from J, the junction contained 6 bases not matched to a gene. The CDR3 length is 15 residues. Here the CDR3 reads CASSRSGGVNYEQYF. Here the CDR3 DNA reads TGTGCCAGCAGCCGTAGCGGGGGGGTCAACTACGAGCAGTACTTC.

The chain has TRBV11-1 and TRBJ1-6; the D is unclear. The CDR3 has 13 amino acids. Per the germline V gene, CDR1 is SGHAT and CDR2 is FQDESV (reference sequence). V lost 6 bases to trimming and J lost 7 bases, with 10 bases between them. CDR3 amino acids: CASRATLNSPLHF. CDR3 DNA sequence: TGTGCCAGCAGGGCGACACTCAATTCACCCCTCCACTTT.

With respect to this clone: Other DNA sequences in the same sample also yield this CDR3. This chain joins TRBV3-1 (or the pseudogene TRBV3-2) and TRBJ1-5; D ambiguous. Germline CDR1 LGHDT, CDR2 YNNKEL (reference sequence). The V and J ends lost 0 bases and 5 bases respectively, with 5 bases between them. The CDR3 covers 13 residues. The CDR3 region has the DNA TGTGCCAGCAGCCAAGACCGAGATCAGCCCCAGCATTTT. Protein: CASSQDRDQPQHF.

This clone was picked up one time. The rearrangement links TRBV5-6 to TRBJ1-1, with 10 bases identical to TRBD1. The CDR3 extends over 16 amino acids. The germline V gene has CDR1 SGHDT and CDR2 YYEEEE. The V gene end was trimmed by 3 bases and the J gene end by 5 bases; junction bases not matched to a gene: 10. DNA of the CDR3: TGTGCCAGCAGCTCACCGGGACAGGGGCGAGGGACTGAAGCTTTCTTT. The encoded protein is CASSSPGQGRGTEAFF.

The chain links TRBV6-5 to TRBJ1-1; 7 nucleotides align to TRBD1. J gave up 3 bases and V 9 bases, and 7 bases lay outside the gene matches. The CDR3 has 13 amino acids. In germline, CDR1 is MNHEY, CDR2 SVGAGI. Here the CDR3 reads CARDRSKDTEAFF. The CDR3 bases are TGTGCCAGGGACAGGTCTAAGGACACTGAAGCTTTCTTT.

V and J are TRBV15 and TRBJ2-1; the match to TRBD1 covers 8 bases. This CDR3 contains 15 residues. Germline CDR1 is LNHNV and CDR2 is YYDKDF (reference sequence). With V trimmed by 1 base and J by 5 bases, 4 bases remained unmatched. This CDR3 reads CATSRGDRSHNEQFF. The CDR3 DNA is TGTGCCACCAGCAGAGGGGACAGGTCTCACAATGAGCAGTTCTTC.

V usage is TRBV30 and J usage is TRBJ2-1; 8 bases align to TRBD2. CDR3 length equals 15 residues. The V segment lost 2 bases and the J segment 8 bases; nucleotides outside the gene matches: 11. Germline V gene data show CDR1 as GTSNPN and CDR2 as SVGIG (reference sequence). The CDR3, as DNA: TGTGCCTGGAGTTTGCCGGGACTAGTTTCCTATGAGCAGTTCTTC. Translating gives CAWSLPGLVSYEQFF. Combining the CDR3 with reference TRBV30 and TRBJ2-1 gives the whole variable domain SQTIHQWPATLVQPVGSPLSLECTVEGTSNPNLYWYRQAAGRGLQLLFYSVGIGQISSEVPQNLSASRPQDRQFILSSKKLLLSDSGFYLCAWSLPGLVSYEQFFGPGTRLTVL.

In nucleotides, the CDR3 is TGTGCCAGCAGCGCGGCGGGAGAAAACACCGGGGAGCTGTTTTTT. Translated, it gives CASSAAGENTGELFF. The V call is TRBV9, the J call TRBJ2-2; 7 nucleotides match TRBD2. Germline CDR1 SGDLS, CDR2 YYNGEE. The CDR3 runs 15 residues. The junction had 4 bases not matched to a gene; V was cut back by 3 bases and J by 2 bases.

This chain uses TRBV19 with TRBJ1-2; D ambiguous. The CDR3 sequence is 13 residues long. With 1 base removed from V and 7 bases from J, the gap between germline ends came to 10 bases. The V gene's germline CDR1 is LNHDA and CDR2 SQIVND (reference sequence). The CDR3, as DNA: TGTGCCAGTAGTATAGGGGCCCTAAGTGGCTACACCTTC. This sequence encodes CASSIGALSGYTF.

This chain uses TRBV9 with TRBJ2-1; the D gene is possibly TRBD2 (6 bases). Germline lookup yields CDR1 SGDLS and CDR2 YYNGEE. Trimming cost V 4 bases and J 9 bases, with 14 bases left between them. The CDR3 extends over 13 amino acids. The CDR3 sequence is CASSQIRESEQFF. DNA of the CDR3: TGTGCCAGCAGCCAGATACGGGAGAGTGAGCAGTTCTTC.

The rearrangement joins TRBV19 to TRBJ2-2; TRBD2 is a possible D gene (6 bases). Looked up from germline, CDR1 is LNHDA and CDR2 is SQIVND (reference sequence). The germline V and J ends were trimmed by 1 base and 3 bases, with 6 bases remaining between them. This CDR3 is 14 amino acids long. CDR3 sequence: CASSIAGDTGELFF. The CDR3 DNA reads TGTGCCAGTAGTATAGCGGGAGACACCGGGGAGCTGTTTTTT.

The V and J genes are TRBV3-1 (or the pseudogene TRBV3-2) and TRBJ2-7; TRBD2 might be the D (6 bases). Between the trimmed V and J ends, which lost 2 bases and 4 bases, there was a span of 15 bases. The CDR3 runs 15 residues. The germline V gene has CDR1 LGHDT and CDR2 YNNKEL (reference sequence). This CDR3 is CASSQLRDLGYEQYF. For the CDR3, the DNA is TGTGCCAGCAGCCAACTCCGGGACTTGGGATACGAGCAGTACTTC.

This chain links TRBV11-2 with TRBJ2-7; 8 positions match TRBD1. CDR1 and CDR2 (germline): SGHAT, FQNNGV. The CDR3 runs 14 residues. V lost 5 bases to trimming and J lost 0 bases; unmatched junction nucleotides: 3. In nucleotides, the CDR3 is TGTGCCAGCAGCCGGGACAGGCCCTCCTACGAGCAGTACTTC. As protein: CASSRDRPSYEQYF.

The rearrangement links TRBV27 to TRBJ1-6; 12 positions match TRBD1. Germline V gene data show CDR1 as MNHEY and CDR2 as SMNVEV (reference sequence). J lost 7 bases, V lost 2 bases, and 9 bases had no gene match. The CDR3 spans 18 residues. The CDR3, as DNA: TGTGCCAGCAGTTTAGGGGGACAGGGGGCCCTTTTCAATTCACCCCTCCACTTT. Residues: CASSLGGQGALFNSPLHF.

The chain carries TRBV3-1 (or the pseudogene TRBV3-2) and TRBJ1-1; possible D gene TRBD1, 5 bases. The CDR3 has 13 residues. V dropped 3 bases and J dropped 1 base, with 6 bases sitting between them. Germline V CDR1 and CDR2: LGHDT, YNNKEL (reference sequence). The CDR3 region has the DNA TGTGCCAGCAGCCAGGGGCCGAACACTGAAGCTTTCTTT. This sequence encodes CASSQGPNTEAFF.

The V gene is TRBV11-2, the J gene TRBJ2-1; TRBD2 is a possible D gene (5 bases). V was trimmed by 5 bases and J by 1 base, leaving 9 bases between them. The CDR3 runs to 14 residues. The germline V gene has CDR1 SGHAT and CDR2 FQNNGV. DNA for the CDR3: TGTGCCAGCAGCCAAGGACTTTCCTACAATGAGCAGTTCTTC. Residues: CASSQGLSYNEQFF.

The V and J genes are TRBV3-1 (or the pseudogene TRBV3-2) and TRBJ1-5, with 7 bases lining up with TRBD1. The CDR3 length is 15 residues. With 0 bases clipped from V and 6 bases from J, the junction kept 5 bases outside the gene matches. Germline CDR1 is LGHDT and CDR2 is YNNKEL (reference sequence). CDR3 amino acids: CASSQDLAGGQPQHF. The CDR3 coding sequence is TGTGCCAGCAGCCAAGATCTGGCAGGGGGTCAGCCCCAGCATTTT.

This chain uses TRBV12-3 or TRBV12-4 with TRBJ1-2, with a weak D call TRBD1 (5 bases). V lost 6 bases, J lost 6 bases, and 14 bases lay in between. The CDR3 is 13 residues long. Here the CDR3 DNA reads TGTGCCAGCAGACCGGGGACTTTGCATGGCTACACCTTC. It translates to CASRPGTLHGYTF.

This chain uses TRBV28 with TRBJ1-1; 8 bases line up with TRBD1. J gave up 4 bases and V 6 bases, and 7 bases lay outside the gene matches. CDR3 length: 14 amino acids. Germline V gives CDR1 MDHEN, CDR2 SYDVKM. Here the CDR3 DNA reads TGTGCCAGCAGGACGCCGGGACAGGTCACTGAAGCTTTCTTT. This codes for CASRTPGQVTEAFF.

This rearrangement joins TRBV3-1 (or the pseudogene TRBV3-2) to TRBJ1-2; tentatively, D is TRBD1 (6 bases). Deletions cut 0 bases from V and 4 bases from J, with 12 bases between. Germline CDR1 reads LGHDT; CDR2 reads YNNKEL (reference sequence). The CDR3 sequence is 15 residues long. The CDR3: CASSQDSGAIYGYTF. DNA for the CDR3: TGTGCCAGCAGCCAAGATTCAGGGGCGATCTATGGCTACACCTTC.

This sequence joins TRBV28 and TRBJ1-5; D may be TRBD1 (6 bases). V lost 9 bases, J lost 5 bases, and 17 bases lay in between. This CDR3 is 14 amino acids long. Germline V CDR1 and CDR2: MDHEN, SYDVKM. The CDR3 bases are TGTGCCAGTTCTGCAGGGGTGTGGGATCAGCCCCAGCATTTT. Translating it yields CASSAGVWDQPQHF. The whole variable domain, remainder taken from reference TRBV28 and TRBJ1-5, is DVKVTQSSRYLVKRTGEKVFLECVQDMDHENMFWYRQDPGLGLRLIYFSYDVKMKEKGDIPEGYSVSREKKERFSLILESASTNQTSMYLCASSAGVWDQPQHFGDGTRLSIL.